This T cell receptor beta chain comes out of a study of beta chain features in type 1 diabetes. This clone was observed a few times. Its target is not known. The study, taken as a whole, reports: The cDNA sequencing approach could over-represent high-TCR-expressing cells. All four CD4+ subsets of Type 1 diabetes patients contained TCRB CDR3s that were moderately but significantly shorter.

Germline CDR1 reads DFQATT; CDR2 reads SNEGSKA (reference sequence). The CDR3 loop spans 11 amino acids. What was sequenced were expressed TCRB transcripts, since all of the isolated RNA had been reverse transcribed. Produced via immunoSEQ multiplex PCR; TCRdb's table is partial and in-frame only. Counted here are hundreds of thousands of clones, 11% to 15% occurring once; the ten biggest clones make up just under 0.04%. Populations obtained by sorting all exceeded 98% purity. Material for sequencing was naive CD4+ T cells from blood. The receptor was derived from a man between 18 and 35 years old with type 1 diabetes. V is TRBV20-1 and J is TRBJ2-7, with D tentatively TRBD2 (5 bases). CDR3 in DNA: TGCAGCGTGGACGGGACCTACGAGCAGTACTTC. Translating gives CSVDGTYEQYF.